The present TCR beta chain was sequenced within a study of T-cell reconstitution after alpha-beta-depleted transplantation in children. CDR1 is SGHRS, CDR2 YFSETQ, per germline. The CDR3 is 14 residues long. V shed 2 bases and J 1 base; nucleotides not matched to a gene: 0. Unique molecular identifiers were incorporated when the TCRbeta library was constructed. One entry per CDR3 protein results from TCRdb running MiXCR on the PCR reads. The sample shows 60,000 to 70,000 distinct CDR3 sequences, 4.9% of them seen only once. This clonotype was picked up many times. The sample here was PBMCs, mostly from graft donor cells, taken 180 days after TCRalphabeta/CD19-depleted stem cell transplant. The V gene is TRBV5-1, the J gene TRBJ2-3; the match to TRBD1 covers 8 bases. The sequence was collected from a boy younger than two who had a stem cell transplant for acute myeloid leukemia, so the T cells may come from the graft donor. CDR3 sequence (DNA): TGCGCCAGCAGCTTACAGGGGGGCACAGATACGCAGTATTTT. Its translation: CASSLQGGTDTQYF.